A few counts support the clone carrying this T cell receptor beta chain. Its specificity is not known. CDR3 regions of TCR beta were amplified from RNA transcripts. An opening RT-PCR round employed HTBI primers and preceded a second-round multiplex PCR. Each CDR3 protein is one row after TCRdb ran MiXCR on the multiplex PCR reads. Among 500,000 to 600,000 distinct CDR3 sequences listed, roughly 39% were seen once. This specimen belongs to a study of Graves' ophthalmopathy and Graves' hyperthyroidism. Findings of the study overall: Ophthalmopathy progression was predicted by the model at about 69% sensitivity and approximately 73% specificity.

Source material: peripheral blood or thyroid tissue (not recorded which). The receptor was isolated from an adult man with Graves' hyperthyroidism.

CDR3 coding DNA: TGTGCCAGTAGGAGGGACAGAAAACTGTTTTTT. Its protein is CASRRDRKLFF. The chain links TRBV19 to TRBJ1-4; 7 nucleotides align to TRBD1. Per the germline V gene, CDR1 is LNHDA and CDR2 is SQIVND (reference sequence). V lost 6 bases, J lost 10 bases, and 2 bases stayed unmatched. The CDR3 sequence is 11 residues long. The full variable domain, in which reference TRBV19 and TRBJ1-4 provide the parts outside the CDR3, is DGGITQSPKYLFRKEGQNVTLSCEQNLNHDAMYWYRQDPGQGLRLIYYSQIVNDFQKGDIAEGYSVSREKKESFPLTVTSAQKNPTAFYLCASRRDRKLFFGSGTQLSVL.